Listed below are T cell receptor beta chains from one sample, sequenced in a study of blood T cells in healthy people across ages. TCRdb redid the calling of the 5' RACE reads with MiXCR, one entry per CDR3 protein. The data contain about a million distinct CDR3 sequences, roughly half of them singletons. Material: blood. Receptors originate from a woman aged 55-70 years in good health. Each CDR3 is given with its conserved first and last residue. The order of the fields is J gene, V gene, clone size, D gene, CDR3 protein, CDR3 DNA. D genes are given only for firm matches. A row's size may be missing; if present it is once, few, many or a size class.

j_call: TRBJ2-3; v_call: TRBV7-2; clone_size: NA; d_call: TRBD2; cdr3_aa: CASSLTPLAGGTDTQYF; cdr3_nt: TGTGCCAGCAGCTTAACTCCTCTAGCGGGAGGCACAGATACGCAGTATTTT
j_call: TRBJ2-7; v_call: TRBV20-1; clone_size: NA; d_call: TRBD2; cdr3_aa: CSASSGGESSYEQYF; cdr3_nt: TGCAGTGCTAGTTCGGGGGGTGAGAGCTCCTACGAGCAGTACTTC
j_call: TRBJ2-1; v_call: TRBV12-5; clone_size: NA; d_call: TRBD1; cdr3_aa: CASGAGQGVSYNEQFF; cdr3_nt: TGTGCTAGTGGTGCCGGACAGGGAGTATCCTACAATGAGCAGTTCTTC
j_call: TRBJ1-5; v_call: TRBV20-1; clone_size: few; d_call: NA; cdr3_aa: CSARDGDGTFQPQHF; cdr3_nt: TGCAGTGCTAGAGATGGGGACGGTACTTTTCAGCCCCAGCATTTT
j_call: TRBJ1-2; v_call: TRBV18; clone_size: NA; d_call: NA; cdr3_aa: CASSPALTVDGYTF; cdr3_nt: TGTGCCAGCTCACCAGCCTTAACCGTCGATGGCTACACCTTC
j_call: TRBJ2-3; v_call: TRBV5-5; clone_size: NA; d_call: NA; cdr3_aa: CASSSGQITDTQYF; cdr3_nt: TGTGCCAGCAGCTCGGGACAAATCACAGATACGCAGTATTTT
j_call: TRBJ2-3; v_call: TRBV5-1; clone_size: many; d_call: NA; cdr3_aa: CASSLRDRADTQYF; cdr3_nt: TGCGCCAGCAGCCTACGGGACCGTGCAGATACGCAGTATTTT
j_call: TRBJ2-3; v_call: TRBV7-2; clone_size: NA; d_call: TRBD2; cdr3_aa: CASSRLGLAGDTQYF; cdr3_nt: TGTGCCAGCAGCCGTCTTGGGCTAGCGGGAGATACGCAGTATTTT
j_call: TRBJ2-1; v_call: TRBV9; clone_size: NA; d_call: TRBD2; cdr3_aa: CASSPRLAEGNEQFF; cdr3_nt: TGTGCCAGCAGCCCAAGACTAGCGGAGGGGAATGAGCAGTTCTTC
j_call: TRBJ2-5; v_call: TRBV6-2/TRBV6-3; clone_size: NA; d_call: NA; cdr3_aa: CASSPPLHRQETQYF; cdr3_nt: TGTGCCAGCAGTCCCCCCCTACACAGACAAGAGACCCAGTACTTC
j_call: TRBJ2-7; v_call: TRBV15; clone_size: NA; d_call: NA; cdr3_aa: CATSTELSSYEQYF; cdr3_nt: TGTGCCACCAGCACCGAGTTGAGCTCCTACGAGCAGTACTTC
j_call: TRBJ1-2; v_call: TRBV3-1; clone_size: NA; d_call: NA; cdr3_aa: CASSHIGDGYTF; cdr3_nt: TGTGCCAGCAGCCATATCGGGGATGGCTACACCTTC
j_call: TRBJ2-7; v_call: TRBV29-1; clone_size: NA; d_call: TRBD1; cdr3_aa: CSVIRTGGNEQYF; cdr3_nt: TGCAGCGTTATTAGGACAGGGGGCAATGAGCAGTACTTC
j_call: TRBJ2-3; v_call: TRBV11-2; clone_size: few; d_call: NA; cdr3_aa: CASSLPVRQTVQYF; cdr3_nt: TGTGCCAGCAGCTTACCAGTACGGCAAACCGTGCAGTATTTT
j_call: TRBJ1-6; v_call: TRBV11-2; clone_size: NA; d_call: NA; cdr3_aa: CASSFGPGRNSPLHF; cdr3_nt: TGTGCCAGCAGCTTCGGGCCCGGACGAAATTCACCCCTCCACTTT
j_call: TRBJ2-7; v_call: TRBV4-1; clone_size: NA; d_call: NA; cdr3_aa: CASSQDGRGSYYYEQYF; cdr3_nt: TGCGCCAGCAGCCAAGATGGTCGCGGCTCCTACTACTACGAGCAGTACTTC
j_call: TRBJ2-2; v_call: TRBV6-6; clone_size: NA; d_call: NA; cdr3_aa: CASNSLGGPGELFF; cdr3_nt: TGTGCCAGCAACAGTTTAGGGGGTCCCGGGGAGCTGTTTTTT
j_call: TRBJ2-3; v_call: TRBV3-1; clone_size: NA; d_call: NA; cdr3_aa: CASSQGDLSTDTQYF; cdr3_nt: TGTGCCAGCAGCCAAGGAGACCTAAGCACAGATACGCAGTATTTT
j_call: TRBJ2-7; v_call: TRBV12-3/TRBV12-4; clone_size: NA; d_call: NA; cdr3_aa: CASTRGTRSSYKQYF; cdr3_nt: TGTGCCAGCACAAGAGGGACGCGAAGCTCCTACAAGCAGTACTTC
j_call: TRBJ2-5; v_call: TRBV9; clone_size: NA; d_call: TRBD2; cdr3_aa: CASSVALAEKQETQYF; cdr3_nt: TGTGCCAGCAGCGTCGCACTAGCGGAGAAACAAGAGACCCAGTACTTC
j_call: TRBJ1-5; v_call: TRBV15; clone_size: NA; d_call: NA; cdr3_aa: CATSRRLGSNQPQHF; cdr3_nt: TGTGCCACCAGCCGCAGGTTAGGAAGCAATCAGCCCCAGCATTTT
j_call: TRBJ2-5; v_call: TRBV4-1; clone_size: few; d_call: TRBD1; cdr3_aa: CASSPRTGGSTQYF; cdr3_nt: TGCGCCAGCAGCCCACGGACAGGGGGCTCGACCCAGTACTTC
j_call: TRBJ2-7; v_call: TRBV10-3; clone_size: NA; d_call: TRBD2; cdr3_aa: CAISDPSSGRTYEQYF; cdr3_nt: TGTGCCATCAGTGACCCCTCGAGCGGGAGGACTTACGAGCAGTACTTC
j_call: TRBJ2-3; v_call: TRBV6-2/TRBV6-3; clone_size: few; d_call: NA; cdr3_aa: CASSYGGHNPSTDTQYF; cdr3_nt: TGTGCCAGCAGTTACGGAGGACATAACCCTAGCACAGATACGCAGTATTTT
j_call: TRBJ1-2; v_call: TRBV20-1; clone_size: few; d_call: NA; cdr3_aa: CSARPSGRYTF; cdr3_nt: TGCAGTGCGAGACCGTCGGGACGCTACACCTTC
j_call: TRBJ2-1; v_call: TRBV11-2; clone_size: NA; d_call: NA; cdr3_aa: CASSLVGGHNEQFF; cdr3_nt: TGTGCCAGCAGCTTAGTTGGGGGGCACAATGAGCAGTTCTTC
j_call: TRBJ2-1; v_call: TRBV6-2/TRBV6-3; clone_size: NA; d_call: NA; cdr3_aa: CASRVFPGDNEQFF; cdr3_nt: TGTGCCAGCAGAGTTTTCCCGGGGGACAATGAGCAGTTCTTC
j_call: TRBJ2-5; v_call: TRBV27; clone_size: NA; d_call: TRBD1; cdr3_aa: CASRPTGTVQETQYF; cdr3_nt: TGTGCCAGCAGGCCCACGGGGACAGTCCAAGAGACCCAGTACTTC
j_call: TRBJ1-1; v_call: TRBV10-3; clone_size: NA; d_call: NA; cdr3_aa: CAISDGGLFTEAFF; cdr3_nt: TGTGCCATCAGTGACGGAGGGTTGTTCACTGAAGCTTTCTTT
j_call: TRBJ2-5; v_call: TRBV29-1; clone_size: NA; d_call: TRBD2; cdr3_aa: CSVGTSGYQETQYF; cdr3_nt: TGCAGCGTAGGGACTAGCGGTTACCAAGAGACCCAGTACTTC
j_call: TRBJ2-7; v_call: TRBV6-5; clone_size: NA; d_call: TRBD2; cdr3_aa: CASSNLAGANYEQYF; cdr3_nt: TGTGCCAGCAGTAACCTAGCGGGAGCCAACTACGAGCAGTACTTC
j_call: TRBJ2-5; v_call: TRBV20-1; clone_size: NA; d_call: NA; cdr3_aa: CSARGSTQETQYF; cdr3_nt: TGCAGTGCTAGAGGTAGCACCCAAGAGACCCAGTACTTC
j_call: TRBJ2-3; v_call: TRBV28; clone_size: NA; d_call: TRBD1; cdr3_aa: CASRTGGLDTQYF; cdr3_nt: TGTGCCAGCAGGACAGGGGGATTAGATACGCAGTATTTT
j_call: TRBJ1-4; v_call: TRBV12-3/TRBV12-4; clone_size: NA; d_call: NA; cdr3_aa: CASSPGTGAGKLFF; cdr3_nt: TGTGCCAGCAGTCCCGGGACGGGCGCTGGAAAACTGTTTTTT
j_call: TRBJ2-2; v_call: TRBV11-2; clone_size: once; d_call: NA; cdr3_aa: CAGSPTSGAAHRELFF; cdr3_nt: TGTGCCGGCAGCCCAACCTCCGGTGCCGCACACAGGGAGCTGTTTTTT
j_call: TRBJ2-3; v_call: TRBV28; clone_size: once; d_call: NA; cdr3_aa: CASRSQFSTDTQYF; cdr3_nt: TGTGCCAGCAGGTCCCAATTCTCCACAGATACGCAGTATTTT
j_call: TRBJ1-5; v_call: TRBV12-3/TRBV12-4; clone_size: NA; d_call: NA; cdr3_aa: CASSLALLQPQHF; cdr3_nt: TGTGCCAGCAGTTTAGCCCTTCTACAGCCCCAGCATTTT
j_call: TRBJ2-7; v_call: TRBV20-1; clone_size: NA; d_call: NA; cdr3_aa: CSAKRGGGEQYF; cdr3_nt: TGCAGTGCTAAGAGAGGAGGGGGCGAGCAGTACTTC
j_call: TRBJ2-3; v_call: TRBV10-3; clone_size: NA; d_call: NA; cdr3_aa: CAIRKQDPHGDTQYF; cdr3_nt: TGTGCCATCAGGAAACAGGACCCTCACGGAGATACGCAGTATTTT
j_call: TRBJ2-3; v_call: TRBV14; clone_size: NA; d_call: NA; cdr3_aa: CASSPFPSTDTQYF; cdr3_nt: TGTGCCAGCAGCCCGTTTCCAAGCACAGATACGCAGTATTTT
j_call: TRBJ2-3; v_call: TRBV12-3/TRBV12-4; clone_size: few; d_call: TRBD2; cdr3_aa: CASSRGTSGTDTQYF; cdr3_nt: TGTGCCAGCAGCCGAGGGACTAGCGGCACAGATACGCAGTATTTT
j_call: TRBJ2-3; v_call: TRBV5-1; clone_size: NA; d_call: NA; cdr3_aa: CASSPGTGSRDTQYF; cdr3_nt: TGCGCCAGCAGCCCAGGAACAGGGAGTAGGGATACGCAGTATTTT
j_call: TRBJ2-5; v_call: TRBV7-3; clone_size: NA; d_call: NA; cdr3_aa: CASSLTGVGGVNHRETQYF; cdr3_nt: TGTGCCAGCAGCTTAACGGGGGTCGGGGGCGTAAACCACCGGGAGACCCAGTACTTC
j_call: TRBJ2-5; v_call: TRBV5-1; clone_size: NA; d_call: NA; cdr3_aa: CASSKRQQETQYF; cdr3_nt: TGCGCCAGCAGCAAGAGACAACAAGAGACCCAGTACTTC
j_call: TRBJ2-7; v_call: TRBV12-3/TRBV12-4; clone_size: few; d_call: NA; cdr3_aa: CASSFRSPTYEQYF; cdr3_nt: TGTGCCAGCAGTTTCCGGAGTCCGACCTACGAGCAGTACTTC
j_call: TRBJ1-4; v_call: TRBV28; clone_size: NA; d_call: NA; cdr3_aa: CASTPGQRPNEKLFF; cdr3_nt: TGTGCCAGCACTCCGGGACAACGACCAAATGAAAAACTGTTTTTT
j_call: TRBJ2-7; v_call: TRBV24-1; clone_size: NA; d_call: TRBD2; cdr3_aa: CAKRGAGERFEQYF; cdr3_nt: TGTGCCAAGAGGGGAGCGGGAGAACGGTTCGAGCAGTACTTC
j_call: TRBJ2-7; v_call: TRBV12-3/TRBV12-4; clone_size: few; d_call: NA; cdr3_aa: CASSPQGAPSYEQYF; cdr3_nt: TGTGCCAGCAGTCCTCAGGGAGCGCCCTCCTACGAGCAGTACTTC
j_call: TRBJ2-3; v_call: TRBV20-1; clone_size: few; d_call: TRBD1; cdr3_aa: CSARDDRGTQYF; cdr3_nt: TGCAGTGCTAGAGATGACAGGGGCACGCAGTATTTT